The clone carrying this TCR beta chain was observed a single time. The sample belongs to a study of blood T cell repertoires in COVID-19. TCRdb keeps only in-frame clones here, not all; method: immunoSEQ multiplex PCR. Of just under 350,000 clones listed, roughly 90% are singletons. Germline-derived CDR1 and CDR2 are ENHRY and SYGVKD. CDR3 length: 16 amino acids. Trimming at V came to 6 bases and at J to 4 bases, leaving 14 bases not matched to a gene. Sample: peripheral blood. The clonotype was recovered from a woman in her 70s with COVID-19, enrolled during active disease. The V gene is TRBV10-3, the J gene TRBJ2-7; 8 bases are a match to TRBD1. CDR3 region: CAISPVPDRVDYEQYF. CDR3 sequence (DNA): TGTGCCATCAGCCCTGTCCCGGACAGGGTCGATTACGAGCAGTACTTC.